The 16 T cell receptor beta chains listed next were all sequenced from one sample in a study of radiation and T cells in renal cell carcinoma. This sample's time point: blood 2 weeks post-SBRT. Treatment of the sample: 15 Gy SBRT to primary tumor, nephrectomy 4 weeks later. Sequenced by immunoSEQ multiplex PCR; TCRdb stores in-frame clones only, minus some. The sample lists 120,000 or so clones, 81% occurring once. Specimen: blood, collected from a patient whose treatment included radiotherapy and nephrectomy. The receptors originated from a man aged 50 to 59 with renal cell carcinoma.

The chain employs TRBV5-4 and TRBJ2-4; either TRBD1 or TRBD2 may supply D (6 bases each). Trimming pared 4 bases from V and 0 bases from J, leaving 23 bases between. The CDR3 runs 19 residues. Per germline, CDR1 SGHNT and CDR2 YYREEE (reference sequence). The CDR3 reads CASSREGGGVGLAKNIQYF. The CDR3 DNA sequence: TGTGCCAGCAGCCGAGAGGGGGGCGGAGTGGGGTTAGCCAAAAACATTCAGTACTTC.

This clone was observed once. The chain combines TRBV5-4 with TRBJ1-2; no reliable D call. CDR1 and CDR2 (germline): SGHNT, YYREEE (reference sequence). Between the trimmed V and J ends, which lost 2 bases and 2 bases, there was a span of 7 bases. The CDR3 length is 13 residues. For the CDR3, the DNA is TGTGCCAGCAGCTTTTTTCCCAACTATGGCTACACCTTC. Its translation is CASSFFPNYGYTF.

This clone was recorded a few times. The V gene is TRBV7-8, the J gene TRBJ1-5, with D possibly TRBD1 on 5 matching bases. The CDR3 covers 16 residues. Trimming took off 3 bases at V and 7 bases at J, with 19 bases between the two ends. Germline CDR1 is SGHVS and CDR2 is FQNEAQ. This chain's CDR3 is CASSFRGSRIRQPQHF. CDR3 DNA sequence: TGTGCCAGCAGCTTCCGGGGCTCGAGGATCCGGCAGCCCCAGCATTTT.

This clone was detected a few times. The V call is TRBV10-3, the J call TRBJ1-1; D ambiguous. Germline CDR1 ENHRY, CDR2 SYGVKD. With 4 bases removed from V and 0 bases from J, the gap between germline ends came to 12 bases. This CDR3 contains 15 residues. CDR3 protein: CAISVEDSMNTEAFF. The DNA of the CDR3 is TGTGCCATCAGTGTAGAGGATTCCATGAACACTGAAGCTTTCTTT.

This chain joins TRBV5-1 and TRBJ2-1; TRBD2 matches 10 bases. This CDR3 comprises 15 residues. J gave up 6 bases and V 0 bases, and 3 bases lay outside the gene matches. Germline assignment: CDR1 SGHRS and CDR2 YFSETQ. CDR3 bases: TGCGCCAGCAGCTTGGAGGCTAGCGGGGGCAATGAGCAGTTCTTC. Translation: CASSLEASGGNEQFF.

The rearrangement uses TRBV6-1 and TRBJ2-2; the D is unclear. The CDR3 totals 13 residues. V was trimmed by 6 bases and J by 0 bases, leaving 5 bases between them. Per germline, CDR1 MNHNS and CDR2 SASEGT. The CDR3 here is CASRSSNTGELFF. CDR3 sequence (DNA): TGTGCCAGCAGAAGTTCGAACACCGGGGAGCTGTTTTTT.

The gene calls are TRBV28 and TRBJ2-1, with D maybe TRBD2 (5 bases). Looked up from germline, CDR1 is MDHEN and CDR2 is SYDVKM. V was pared by 3 bases and J by 0 bases, with 18 bases between. This CDR3 spans 18 amino acids. The CDR3, as DNA: TGTGCCAGCAGTTTTGGCACGATTTGGGAGAGCTCCTACAATGAGCAGTTCTTC. This codes for CASSFGTIWESSYNEQFF.

This clone showed up just once. The chain links TRBV9 to TRBJ2-3; TRBD1 is a possible D gene (5 bases). V was cut by 5 bases and J by 2 bases, with 9 bases left in between. CDR3 size: 13 residues. Germline CDR1 reads SGDLS; CDR2 reads YYNGEE. DNA for the CDR3: TGTGCCAGCAGTGTGACAGACACAGATACGCAGTATTTT. Residues: CASSVTDTDTQYF. The variable domain in full, with the rest retrieved from reference TRBV9 and TRBJ2-3, is DSGVTQTPKHLITATGQRVTLRCSPRSGDLSVYWYQQSLDQGLQFLIQYYNGEERAKGNILERFSAQQFPDLHSELNLSSLELGDSALYFCASSVTDTDTQYFGPGTRLTVL.

The V call is TRBV2, the J call TRBJ2-5; possibly TRBD1 for D (6 bases). The germline CDR1 and CDR2 sequences are SNHLY and FYNNEI. The CDR3 totals 14 residues. The germline V and J ends were trimmed by 3 bases and 1 base, with 9 bases remaining between them. The CDR3 here is CASSDRTAQETQYF. The CDR3, as DNA: TGTGCCAGCAGTGATCGGACAGCCCAAGAGACCCAGTACTTC.

J is TRBJ2-7 and V is TRBV7-2, with TRBD1 matching 10 bases. J gave up 7 bases and V 5 bases, and 8 bases lay outside the gene matches. The germline V gene has CDR1 SGHTA and CDR2 FQGNSA. This CDR3 spans 14 amino acids. The CDR3 here is CASSRRQGADEQYF. The CDR3 nucleotides read TGTGCCAGCAGCCGGCGACAGGGGGCGGATGAGCAGTACTTC.

This clone was observed a single time. The J gene is TRBJ2-2, the V gene TRBV5-1; 9 bases match TRBD1. This CDR3 has 13 residues. Trimming cost V 1 base and J 12 bases; bases outside gene matches: 4. Germline V gene lookup returns CDR1 SGHRS and CDR2 YFSETQ. In nucleotides, the CDR3 is TGCGCCAGCAGCTTGCTGGGACAGGGAAAGCTGTTTTTT. This encodes CASSLLGQGKLFF.

The rearrangement uses TRBV5-1 and TRBJ1-6; a weak D match, TRBD1 (5 bases). The CDR3 covers 14 residues. The V gene's germline CDR1 is SGHRS and CDR2 YFSETQ. Deletions cut 0 bases from V and 6 bases from J, with 7 bases between. CDR3 sequence (DNA): TGCGCCAGCAGCTTGGAAGGGGCTAATTCACCCCTCCACTTT. This translates into CASSLEGANSPLHF. Full variable domain (remainder filled in from reference TRBV5-1 and TRBJ1-6): KAGVTQTPRYLIKTRGQQVTLSCSPISGHRSVSWYQQTPGQGLQFLFEYFSETQRNKGNFPGRFSGRQFSNSRSEMNVSTLELGDSALYLCASSLEGANSPLHFGNGTRLTVT.

The rearrangement links TRBV9 to TRBJ2-1, with 11 bases lining up with TRBD2. Germline V CDR1 and CDR2: SGDLS, YYNGEE. V dropped 2 bases and J dropped 3; count of bases not matched to a gene: 4. The CDR3 is 16 residues long. DNA of the CDR3: TGTGCCAGCAGCGTTACCGGGACTAGCGGCTACAATGAGCAGTTCTTC. Its protein product is CASSVTGTSGYNEQFF.

V is TRBV5-1 and J is TRBJ2-1; TRBD1 agrees at 10 bases. V was clipped by 0 bases and J by 1 base; unmatched bases: 1. Germline-derived CDR1 and CDR2 are SGHRS and YFSETQ. There are 16 residues in the CDR3. The CDR3 loop is CASSLGQGASYNEQFF. DNA for the CDR3: TGCGCCAGCAGCTTGGGACAGGGGGCGTCCTACAATGAGCAGTTCTTC.

Only a few counts were recorded for this clone. The gene calls are TRBV19 and TRBJ1-6; 8 nucleotides match TRBD1. This CDR3 has 14 amino acids. V was pared by 1 base and J by 7 bases, with 0 bases of the junction left unmatched. Per germline, CDR1 LNHDA and CDR2 SQIVND (reference sequence). CDR3 sequence reads: CASSIGTGNSPLHF. CDR3 nucleotide sequence: TGTGCCAGTAGTATAGGGACAGGGAATTCACCCCTCCACTTT.

The chain combines TRBV18 with TRBJ1-5; D not resolved. CDR3 length: 18 amino acids. CDR1 KGHSH and CDR2 LQKENI come from the germline V gene. Between the trimmed V and J ends, which lost 3 bases and 4 bases, there was a span of 22 bases. The CDR3 DNA is TGTGCCAGCTCACCCACGCCCCCAACCAGTAAGGCTAATCAGCCCCAGCATTTT. Protein: CASSPTPPTSKANQPQHF.